The 21 T cell receptor beta chains below come from one sample, sequenced in a study of monozygotic twins with inflammatory bowel disease (dated by TCRdb to between 2019 and 2020). Library preparation employed 5' RACE. This sample was sequenced with an Illumina HiSeq 2500. Reprocessed by TCRdb, the reads give a single entry per CDR3 protein sequence, without DNA. This sample's clone table shows around 100,000 distinct CDR3 sequences. Of the sample, under 2.5% is held by the ten largest clones. The source material was blood. The receptors come from a human donor with ulcerative colitis or Crohn's disease, or a healthy co-twin of an affected twin (not recorded which).

This chain joins TRBV20-1 and TRBJ2-1; TCRdb's D call, TRBD1, is unchecked because there is no DNA. This CDR3 comprises 16 residues. CDR1 and CDR2 from the germline V gene are DFQATT and SNEGSKA (reference sequence). The CDR3 loop reads CSARQGTTPIYNEQFF.

This chain connects TRBV30 to TRBJ1-5. This CDR3 comprises 12 residues. CDR1 GTSNPN and CDR2 SVGIG come from the germline V gene (reference sequence). This CDR3 is CAWSLSNQPQHF.

This sequence joins TRBV7-9 and TRBJ2-7; TCRdb's D call of TRBD2 is untestable without DNA. This CDR3 region has 14 residues. From germline, CDR1 is SEHNR and CDR2 FQNEAQ (reference sequence). The CDR3 here is CASSWGLNSYEQYF.

The chain joins TRBV18 to TRBJ2-7; TCRdb's D call of TRBD2 is untestable without DNA. The CDR3 has 17 residues. CDR1 is KGHSH, CDR2 LQKENI, per germline. CDR3 sequence reads: CASSPPNAGTSGYEQYF.

The chain uses TRBV20-1 and TRBJ2-6. The CDR3 totals 14 residues. Looked up from germline, CDR1 is DFQATT and CDR2 is SNEGSKA (reference sequence). CDR3 sequence: CSASPYSGANVLTF.

The chain carries TRBV20-1 and TRBJ2-7; as DNA is missing, the TRBD1 call by TCRdb cannot be tested. The CDR3 is 15 residues long. From germline, CDR1 is DFQATT and CDR2 SNEGSKA (reference sequence). The chain's CDR3 is CSAEAPGFSSYEQYF.

The chain recombines TRBV6-6 with TRBJ2-7; the TCRdb D gene call, TRBD2, has no DNA to confirm it. The CDR3 runs to 13 residues. Germline-derived CDR1 and CDR2 are MNHNY and SVGAGI (reference sequence). The CDR3: CASSLGLDYEQYF.

J is TRBJ2-1 and V is TRBV15; the D call from TCRdb, TRBD2, cannot be confirmed without DNA. The CDR3 runs to 13 residues. CDR1 and CDR2 from the germline V gene are LNHNV and YYDKDF (reference sequence). The chain's CDR3 is CATLRSGPNEQFF.

V gene TRBV6-5 combines with J gene TRBJ2-7; the D call of TRBD1 rests on TCRdb alone, since no DNA is present to check it. The germline V gene encodes CDR1 MNHEY and CDR2 SVGAGI. The CDR3 loop spans 13 amino acids. CDR3 region: CASARGITYEQYF.

The V call is TRBV18, the J call TRBJ2-3; the TCRdb call, TRBD2, lacks DNA for checking. Per the germline V gene, CDR1 is KGHSH and CDR2 is LQKENI. The CDR3 covers 18 residues. Here the CDR3 reads CASSPRIAGALSTDTQYF.

The rearrangement joins TRBV15 to TRBJ2-3; the TCRdb D gene call, TRBD1, has no DNA to confirm it. There are 14 residues in the CDR3. Germline V CDR1 and CDR2: LNHNV, YYDKDF (reference sequence). CDR3 loop: CATSSRGRTDTQYF.

This chain joins TRBV10-3 and TRBJ2-7; the D call from TCRdb, TRBD1, cannot be confirmed without DNA. Germline V lookup: CDR1 ENHRY, CDR2 SYGVKD. This CDR3 spans 15 amino acids. Here the CDR3 reads CAISEVGQGAREQYF.

The genes are TRBV7-9 and TRBJ2-7; TCRdb selects TRBD1, and the lack of DNA leaves this call unchecked. The V gene's germline CDR1 is SEHNR and CDR2 FQNEAQ (reference sequence). This CDR3 spans 14 amino acids. This CDR3 is CASSFRGSNYEQYF.

The chain has TRBV7-2 and TRBJ1-2. Germline lookup yields CDR1 SGHTA and CDR2 FQGNSA. The CDR3 length is 14 residues. The CDR3 protein is CASSGRLLGLGYTF.

The V and J genes are TRBV7-9 and TRBJ2-2; no DNA is available, so the TRBD2 call from TCRdb remains unchecked. There are 16 residues in the CDR3. CDR1 is SEHNR and CDR2 is FQNEAQ in the germline V gene (reference sequence). The CDR3 is CASSFAGTIRTGELFF.

The chain recombines TRBV4-3 with TRBJ2-6; the D gene TCRdb calls, TRBD2, cannot be checked with no DNA. The CDR3 has 17 amino acids. Germline CDR1 is LGHNA and CDR2 is YSLEER. The CDR3: CASSQGTSSSGANVLTF.

CDR3 sequence: CASSESGVLGAFF. The chain uses TRBV25-1 and TRBJ1-1; TCRdb's D call, TRBD1, is unchecked because there is no DNA. The CDR3 runs 13 residues. Germline loops: CDR1 MGHDK, CDR2 SYGVNS.

The V call is TRBV6-2 or TRBV6-3, the J call TRBJ2-7; the TCRdb D gene call, TRBD2, has no DNA to confirm it. CDR1 and CDR2 from the germline V gene are MNHEY and SVGEGT. The CDR3 loop spans 16 amino acids. The CDR3 here is CASSYSSGTRTYEQYF.

The V and J genes are TRBV4-2 and TRBJ1-1; without DNA, the TCRdb call of TRBD1 cannot be checked. The CDR3 spans 14 residues. Germline values: CDR1 LGHNA, CDR2 YNFKEQ. CDR3 residues: CASSPDRGSTEAFF.

V and J are TRBV7-2 and TRBJ2-3; TCRdb reports TRBD2, a call that lacks DNA to check it against. Germline V gives CDR1 SGHTA, CDR2 FQGNSA. The CDR3 has 14 amino acids. CDR3: CASSIRGGTDTQYF.

This chain links TRBV6-1 with TRBJ2-1; TCRdb picks TRBD1, but there is no DNA to check that call. The germline V gene encodes CDR1 MNHNS and CDR2 SASEGT. This CDR3 spans 16 amino acids. CDR3 protein: CASSEFRFTPYNEQFF.